These 8 T cell receptor beta chains were all obtained from the same sample, sequenced in a study of OX40 agonist ivuxolimab in advanced cancers. Sequenced by immunoSEQ multiplex PCR; TCRdb stores in-frame clones only, minus some. This table holds 6,000 to 6,500 clones, around 70% found once. The sample in question was CD4+ or CD8+ T cells sorted from blood, obtained in a trial of the OX40 agonist ivuxolimab. The source is an adult with an advanced solid tumor such as melanoma, head and neck, liver or kidney cancer.

The gene calls are TRBV2 and TRBJ1-4; D unclear. Germline values: CDR1 SNHLY, CDR2 FYNNEI. The CDR3 loop spans 19 amino acids. Trimming removed 0 bases from V and 3 bases from J, with 20 bases in between. CDR3 residues: CASSEALLVLGRANEKLFF. Here the CDR3 DNA reads TGTGCCAGCAGTGAAGCGCTTCTGGTCCTTGGCCGAGCTAATGAAAAACTGTTTTTT.

The chain links TRBV19 to TRBJ2-1, with 8 bases lining up with TRBD2. V shed 3 bases and J 4 bases; nucleotides not matched to a gene: 5. Germline V gene sequence: CDR1 LNHDA, CDR2 SQIVND (reference sequence). This CDR3 comprises 15 residues. The CDR3 is CASSIGGGPYNEQFF. For the CDR3, the DNA is TGTGCCAGTAGTATTGGCGGGGGGCCTTACAATGAGCAGTTCTTC.

V and J are TRBV6-6 and TRBJ2-7, with 8 positions matching TRBD1. Trimming cost V 5 bases and J 5 bases; bases outside gene matches: 8. Germline CDR1 and CDR2: MNHNY and SVGAGI (reference sequence). This CDR3 has 14 amino acids. The CDR3 nucleotides are TGTGCCAGCAGTCCTTTTACAGGGGGAGACGAGCAGTACTTC. It codes for CASSPFTGGDEQYF.

This chain connects TRBV4-1 to TRBJ2-7, with D unresolved. From germline, CDR1 is MGHRA and CDR2 YSYEKL. The CDR3 runs to 15 residues. The V end was cut by 0 bases, the J end by 4 bases, with 13 bases between. The CDR3 sequence is CASSQDFPTPYEQYF. The CDR3 DNA reads TGCGCCAGCAGCCAAGATTTCCCTACCCCATACGAGCAGTACTTC.

The DNA of the CDR3 is TGTGCCAGCAGCTCCCTGGGACTAGCGGGGGTCGAGCAGTACTTC. Its protein product is CASSSLGLAGVEQYF. The rearrangement uses TRBV13 and TRBJ2-7, with 14 bases identical to TRBD2. J was trimmed by 6 bases and V by 4 bases; bases with no gene match: 5. Germline CDR1 reads PRHDT; CDR2 reads FYEKMQ (reference sequence). The CDR3 totals 15 residues.

This chain uses TRBV6-5 with TRBJ2-4; a weak D match, TRBD1 (6 bases). V lost 7 bases and J lost 1, with 8 bases in between. CDR1 is MNHEY, CDR2 SVGAGI, per germline. CDR3 length equals 13 residues. The CDR3 protein is CASTQGAKNIQYF. The CDR3, as DNA: TGTGCCAGCACTCAGGGGGCCAAAAACATTCAGTACTTC.

This chain connects TRBV11-3 to TRBJ1-5; D might be TRBD1 (5 bases). V gave up 5 bases and J gave up 3 bases, with 8 bases separating them. The CDR3 has 13 residues. The V gene's germline CDR1 is SGHNT and CDR2 YENEEA. CDR3 loop: CASSPGNNQPQHF. Written as DNA, the CDR3 is TGTGCCAGCAGCCCAGGGAACAATCAGCCCCAGCATTTT.

The gene calls are TRBV6-5 and TRBJ2-7; no reliable D call. V lost 0 bases, J lost 6 bases, and 9 bases lay in between. Germline V gene data show CDR1 as MNHEY and CDR2 as SVGAGI. This CDR3 has 13 residues. For the CDR3, the DNA is TGTGCCAGCAGTTACTCGAGTTTCTCCGAGCAGTACTTC. Amino acids: CASSYSSFSEQYF.